This TCR beta chain was sequenced during a study of CD4 and CD8 cells across lung adenocarcinoma regions. This CDR3 spans 16 amino acids. In germline, CDR1 is MRHNA, CDR2 SNTAGT. Trimming removed 0 bases from V and 3 bases from J, with 11 bases in between. MiXCR, run by TCRdb on the PCR reads, gives a single entry per CDR3 protein. This sample has over 10,000 distinct CDR3 sequences, with about 56% found just once. Samples came from patients with localized non-small cell lung adenocarcinoma. The genes are TRBV6-4 and TRBJ2-2, with unresolved D. Material for sequencing was CD8+ T cells from the margin of a lung tumor. This clonotype originated in a female donor with lung adenocarcinoma. The CD4 and CD8 labels of this study may be unreliable. The CDR3 reads CASSDSALVDTGELFF. The DNA for the CDR3 is TGTGCCAGCAGTGACTCGGCGTTGGTTGACACCGGGGAGCTGTTTTTT.